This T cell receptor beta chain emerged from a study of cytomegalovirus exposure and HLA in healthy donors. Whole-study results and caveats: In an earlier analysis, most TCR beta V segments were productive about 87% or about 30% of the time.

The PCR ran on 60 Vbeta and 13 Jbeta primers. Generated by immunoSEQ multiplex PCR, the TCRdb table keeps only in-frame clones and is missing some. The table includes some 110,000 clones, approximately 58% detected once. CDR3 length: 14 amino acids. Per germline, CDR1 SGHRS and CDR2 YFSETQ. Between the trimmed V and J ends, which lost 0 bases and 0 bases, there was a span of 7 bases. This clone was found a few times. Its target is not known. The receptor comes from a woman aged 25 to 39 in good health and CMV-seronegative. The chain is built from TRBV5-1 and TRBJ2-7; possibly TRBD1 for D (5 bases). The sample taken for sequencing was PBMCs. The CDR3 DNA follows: TGCGCCAGCAGCTTGGGACAGAACTCCTACGAGCAGTACTTC. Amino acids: CASSLGQNSYEQYF.